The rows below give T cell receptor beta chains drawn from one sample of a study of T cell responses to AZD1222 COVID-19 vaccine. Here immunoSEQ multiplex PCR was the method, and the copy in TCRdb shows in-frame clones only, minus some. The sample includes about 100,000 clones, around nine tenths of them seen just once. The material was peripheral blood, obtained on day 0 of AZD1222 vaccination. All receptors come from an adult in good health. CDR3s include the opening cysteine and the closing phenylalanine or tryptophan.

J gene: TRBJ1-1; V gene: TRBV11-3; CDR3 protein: CASSLVMVGNTEAFF
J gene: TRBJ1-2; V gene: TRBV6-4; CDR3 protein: CASRDRAPYGYTF
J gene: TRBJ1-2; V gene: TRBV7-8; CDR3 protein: CASSFSGQALNYGYTF
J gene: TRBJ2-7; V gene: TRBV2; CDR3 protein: CASIYSGDYDAGQYF
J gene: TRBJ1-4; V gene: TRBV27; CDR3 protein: CASSLFRQGGEKLFF
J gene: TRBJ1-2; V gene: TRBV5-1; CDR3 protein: CASRTDFNYGYTF
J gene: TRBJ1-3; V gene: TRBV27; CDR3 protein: CASSPYYRESGNTIYF
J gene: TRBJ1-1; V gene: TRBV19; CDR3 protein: CASAAQSGTDMAFF
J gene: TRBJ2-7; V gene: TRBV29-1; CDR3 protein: CSVARDYEQYF
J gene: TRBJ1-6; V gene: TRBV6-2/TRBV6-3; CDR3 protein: CASSQTGTQAYSPLHF
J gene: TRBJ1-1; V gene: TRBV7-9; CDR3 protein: CASRRGQGSVNTEAFF
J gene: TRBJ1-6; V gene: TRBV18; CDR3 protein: CASSSDRGRVGSPLHF
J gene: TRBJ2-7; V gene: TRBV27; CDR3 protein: CASSLGQGGYEQYF
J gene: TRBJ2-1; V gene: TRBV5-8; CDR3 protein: CASSTRNEQFF
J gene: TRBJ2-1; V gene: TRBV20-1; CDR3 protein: CSASRSGRPDEQFF
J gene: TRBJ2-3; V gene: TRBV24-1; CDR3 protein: CATSGDSTDTQYF
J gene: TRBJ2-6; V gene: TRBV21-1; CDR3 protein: CARHRSGANVLTF
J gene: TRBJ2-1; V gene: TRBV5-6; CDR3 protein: CASSSTGAGNEQFF
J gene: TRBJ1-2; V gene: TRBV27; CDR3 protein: CASSLSDRQGLGYTF
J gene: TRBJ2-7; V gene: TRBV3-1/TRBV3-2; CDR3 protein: CASSPYDLGGYEQYF
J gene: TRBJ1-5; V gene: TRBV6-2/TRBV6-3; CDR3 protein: CASSDRLDQPQHF
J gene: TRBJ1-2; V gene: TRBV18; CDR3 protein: CASSSDKNYGYTF
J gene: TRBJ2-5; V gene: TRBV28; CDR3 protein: CASSSALGGSKETQYF
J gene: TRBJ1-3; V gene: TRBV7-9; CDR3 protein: CASSLEQGSGNTIYF
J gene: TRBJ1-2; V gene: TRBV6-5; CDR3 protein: CASDLDGGYGYTF
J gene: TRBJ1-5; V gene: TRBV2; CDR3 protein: CASRYRDTAREPQHF
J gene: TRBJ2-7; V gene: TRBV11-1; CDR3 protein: CASSLAAGQGYEQYF